The present entry profiles one T cell receptor beta chain with its context. Its antigen is not identified. This sample stems from a study of long-term antiretroviral therapy in people with HIV. Points from the study as a whole: ART adherence, viral resistance and therapy changes were not recorded. Diversity remained lower than transplant donor controls, even though it increased after ART.

The germline V gene encodes CDR1 GTSNPN and CDR2 SVGIG (reference sequence). The CDR3 is made up of 12 amino acids. With 7 bases removed from V and 10 bases from J, the gap between germline ends came to 16 bases. A v3.0 immunoSEQ assay was performed at survey level. This table comes from immunoSEQ multiplex PCR, and its TCRdb copy is limited to in-frame clones, with some not included. The profile shows tens of thousands of clones, 86% of them singletons. The sequence was collected from a woman between 45 and 65 years old with HIV. V usage is TRBV30 and J usage is TRBJ1-4, with a possible D match to TRBD1 (5 bases). This specimen consisted of unsorted PBMCs, obtained 0.1 years before starting antiretroviral therapy. The CDR3 DNA follows: TGTGCCTATAGCGTAGGCGGGGGAAAACTGTTTTTT. As protein: CAYSVGGGKLFF.